This T cell receptor beta chain was profiled in a study of PD-1 blockade in classical Hodgkin lymphoma. The overall study: With a 2-week interval, patients received intravenous nivolumab at 3 mg/kg. Study-level points and caveats: Similar baseline diversity was found in complete responders and newly diagnosed patients. Newly diagnosed patients reportedly trailed healthy donors in baseline TCR diversity.

CDR3 length equals 15 residues. From germline, CDR1 is MDHEN and CDR2 SYDVKM. Trimming removed 6 bases from V and 2 bases from J, with 14 bases in between. Every one of the patients relapsed after autologous stem cell transplantation (brentuximab vedotin exposure was variable). Complete response, partial response or progressive disease constituted the best response categories observed. Of note for this clone: The antigen remains undetermined.

Sequencing used immunoSEQ multiplex PCR; TCRdb keeps in-frame clones, though not all of them. The sample has about 13,000 clones; about 80% are singletons. The chain is built from TRBV28 and TRBJ1-3; a weak D match, TRBD1 (5 bases). The source of this sequence is a human donor with classical Hodgkin lymphoma. The source was peripheral blood mononuclear cells (PBMCs), collected at baseline. CDR3 sequence (DNA): TGTGCCAGCAGCGCAGGGAGGATCACTGGAAACACCATATATTTT. It is translated as CASSAGRITGNTIYF.